This TCR beta chain was retrieved from a study of blood T cell repertoires in COVID-19. Study-wide background: Acute and convalescent COVID-19 specimens originated in the United States, Italy and Spain. T cells, B-cell-depleted T cells, or PBMCs supplied cDNA or gDNA.

Per the study methods: From reference gene primer amplification, estimates of nucleated cell counts were derived. Sequencing used immunoSEQ multiplex PCR; TCRdb keeps in-frame clones, though not all of them. The V and J calls and clone size are taken from that table; D and trimming were inferred from the DNA. The table includes about 120,000 clones, roughly 77% detected once. Germline-derived CDR1 and CDR2 are SGHRS and YFSETQ. The CDR3 covers 14 residues. V lost 4 bases and J 3 bases, leaving 14 bases between the germline ends. The chain joins TRBV5-1 to TRBJ2-7, with D perhaps TRBD1 (6 bases). This clonotype was obtained from a man between 60 and 70 years old with active or convalescent COVID-19. The sequenced sample was peripheral blood. Here the CDR3 reads CASSTMVRGYEQYF. As DNA, the CDR3 is TGCGCCAGCAGCACAATGGTCAGGGGCTACGAGCAGTACTTC.